These 17 T cell receptor beta chains originate from one sample sequenced in a study of blood T cell repertoires in COVID-19. Clones were sequenced by immunoSEQ multiplex PCR, and TCRdb holds only the in-frame ones, with some missing. Of about 240,000 clones listed, 75% to 90% are singletons. Input material: PBMCs or T cells enriched from blood (not recorded which). The receptor set was obtained from a woman in her thirties or forties with acute COVID-19.

The gene calls are TRBV5-6 and TRBJ1-1; the D is unclear. This CDR3 is built from 14 residues. Trimming left V 0 bases short and J 7 bases short, with 13 bases between. Germline V CDR1 and CDR2: SGHDT, YYEEEE. CDR3 DNA: TGTGCCAGCAGCTTGGTCGGGGATCCAGATGAAGCTTTCTTT. Residues: CASSLVGDPDEAFF.

The rearrangement joins TRBV6-5 to TRBJ1-1, with 9 positions matching TRBD1. After removal of 7 bases from V and 5 bases from J, the junction contained 8 bases not matched to a gene. The CDR3 consists of 14 residues. The germline V gene encodes CDR1 MNHEY and CDR2 SVGAGI. The CDR3 is CASIPGQGWTEAFF. CDR3 sequence (DNA): TGTGCCAGCATCCCCGGACAGGGGTGGACTGAAGCTTTCTTT.

The rearrangement uses TRBV24-1 and TRBJ2-7; 8 positions agree with TRBD1. CDR1 is KGHDR and CDR2 is SFDVKD in the germline V gene. Trimming took 2 bases from V and 2 from J; bases not matched to a gene: 4. The CDR3 totals 15 residues. The CDR3, as DNA: TGTGCCACCAGTGATTCCCGCAGGGGGCCCTACGAGCAGTACTTC. It specifies CATSDSRRGPYEQYF.

This chain links TRBV4-2 with TRBJ2-1; TRBD1 matches 12 bases. Trimming cost V 3 bases and J 0 bases; bases outside gene matches: 21. The CDR3 runs to 23 residues. Germline assignment: CDR1 LGHNA and CDR2 YNFKEQ. The CDR3 DNA sequence: TGTGCCAGCAGCCAGAGACGTTCCGACCGGGACAGGGGGCGCCGGGGCTCCTACAATGAGCAGTTCTTC. The encoded protein is CASSQRRSDRDRGRRGSYNEQFF.

The chain combines TRBV4-2 with TRBJ1-4, with 10 positions matching TRBD1. The CDR3 extends over 15 amino acids. Trimming at V came to 4 bases and at J to 5 bases, leaving 4 bases not matched to a gene. Germline loops: CDR1 LGHNA, CDR2 YNFKEQ. DNA of the CDR3: TGTGCCAGCAGCCGCCAGGACAGGGGGAATGAAAAACTGTTTTTT. Its protein product is CASSRQDRGNEKLFF.

The chain couples TRBV24-1 to TRBJ2-1; maybe TRBD1 (5 bases). This CDR3 region has 12 residues. Germline-derived CDR1 and CDR2 are KGHDR and SFDVKD. The V end lost 9 bases, the J end lost 8 bases, and 13 bases lay between the germline ends. For the CDR3, the DNA is TGTGCCACCGGGGCCACGCCGGATGAGCAGTTCTTC. Translating it yields CATGATPDEQFF.

V and J are TRBV5-1 and TRBJ1-3; the D gene is possibly TRBD1 (6 bases). Germline values: CDR1 SGHRS, CDR2 YFSETQ. The CDR3 consists of 14 residues. Trimming cost V 0 bases and J 4 bases, with 8 bases left between them. The CDR3 DNA reads TGCGCCAGCAGCTTGGACAGGGTCGGAAACACCATATATTTT. It is translated as CASSLDRVGNTIYF.

This chain joins TRBV29-1 and TRBJ2-7; no reliable D call. Between the trimmed V and J ends, which lost 6 bases and 0 bases, there was a span of 12 bases. The CDR3 is 13 residues long. Per the germline V gene, CDR1 is SQVTM and CDR2 is ANQGSEA. CDR3 loop: CSVTMESSYEQYF. The CDR3 nucleotides read TGCAGCGTGACGATGGAGAGCTCCTACGAGCAGTACTTC.

The gene calls are TRBV3-1 (or the pseudogene TRBV3-2) and TRBJ1-5; 10 positions match TRBD1. The CDR3 runs to 14 residues. Trimming took 3 bases from V and 7 from J; bases not matched to a gene: 3. CDR1 is LGHDT and CDR2 is YNNKEL in the germline V gene (reference sequence). The CDR3 loop is CASSQGQGRQPQHF. CDR3 in DNA: TGTGCCAGCAGCCAGGGACAGGGGCGCCAGCCCCAGCATTTT.

A remark on this clone: The sample carries other DNA sequences with the same CDR3. This chain links TRBV19 with TRBJ1-5; 7 bases match TRBD1. The CDR3 length is 13 residues. Losses at the gene ends were 6 bases for V and 7 bases for J; bases not matched to a gene: 6. Germline assignment: CDR1 LNHDA and CDR2 SQIVND (reference sequence). The CDR3, as DNA: TGTGCCAGTAGCACAAACAGGGGACAGCCCCAGCATTTT. The encoded protein is CASSTNRGQPQHF.

This clone was picked up one time. The chain has TRBV5-6 and TRBJ2-7; D is perhaps TRBD2 (6 bases). V was pared by 0 bases and J by 2 bases, with 15 bases between. This CDR3 is 16 amino acids long. Germline values: CDR1 SGHDT, CDR2 YYEEEE. The CDR3 bases are TGTGCCAGCAGCTTGGACGGGGGAGGTCGTCCCTACGAGCAGTACTTC. It translates to CASSLDGGGRPYEQYF.

The chain links TRBV6-5 to TRBJ1-1, with D perhaps matching TRBD1 (5 bases). V was shortened by 4 bases and J by 4 bases, with 16 bases between the two germline ends. This CDR3 has 15 amino acids. CDR1 MNHEY and CDR2 SVGAGI come from the germline V gene. CDR3 coding DNA: TGTGCCAGCAGTTGGGACGGGGGGTTCAGCACTGAAGCTTTCTTT. Translated, it gives CASSWDGGFSTEAFF.

This chain joins TRBV6-6 and TRBJ2-7; D might be TRBD2 (5 bases). Germline V gene sequence: CDR1 MNHNY, CDR2 SVGAGI (reference sequence). This CDR3 spans 11 amino acids. Trimming took off 7 bases at V and 5 bases at J, with 9 bases between the two ends. The CDR3 reads CASTPRDEQYF. Written as DNA, the CDR3 is TGTGCCAGCACCCCGAGGGACGAGCAGTACTTC.

This chain uses TRBV7-9 with TRBJ1-5, with a tentative D call TRBD1 (5 bases). Germline V lookup: CDR1 SEHNR, CDR2 FQNEAQ (reference sequence). Deletions cut 6 bases from V and 0 bases from J, with 12 bases between. The CDR3 runs to 15 residues. CDR3 amino acids: CASSSDGHSNQPQHF. The CDR3, as DNA: TGTGCCAGCAGTTCCGACGGACATAGCAATCAGCCCCAGCATTTT.

The chain links TRBV27 to TRBJ2-1, with TRBD2 matching 10 bases. CDR1 MNHEY and CDR2 SMNVEV come from the germline V gene (reference sequence). The CDR3 is 15 residues long. With 5 bases clipped from V and 7 bases from J, the junction kept 8 bases outside the gene matches. The CDR3 region has the DNA TGTGCCAGCAGTGGGCTAGCGGGAGTATGGAATGAGCAGTTCTTC. Amino acid sequence: CASSGLAGVWNEQFF.

The gene calls are TRBV5-1 and TRBJ2-1, with D maybe TRBD1 (7 bases). The V end lost 0 bases, the J end lost 6 bases, and 13 bases lay between the germline ends. The germline V gene has CDR1 SGHRS and CDR2 YFSETQ. This CDR3 contains 15 residues. In DNA, the CDR3 is TGCGCCAGCAGCTTGGTGCAGGGGGGAGGCAATGAGCAGTTCTTC. Protein sequence: CASSLVQGGGNEQFF.

The rearrangement uses TRBV29-1 and TRBJ1-2, with D possibly TRBD1 on 6 matching bases. V dropped 3 bases and J dropped 4 bases, with 12 bases sitting between them. The CDR3 extends over 13 amino acids. Germline values: CDR1 SQVTM, CDR2 ANQGSEA. CDR3 protein: CSVEDSALYGYTF. The CDR3 DNA follows: TGCAGCGTTGAGGACAGTGCCCTCTATGGCTACACCTTC.